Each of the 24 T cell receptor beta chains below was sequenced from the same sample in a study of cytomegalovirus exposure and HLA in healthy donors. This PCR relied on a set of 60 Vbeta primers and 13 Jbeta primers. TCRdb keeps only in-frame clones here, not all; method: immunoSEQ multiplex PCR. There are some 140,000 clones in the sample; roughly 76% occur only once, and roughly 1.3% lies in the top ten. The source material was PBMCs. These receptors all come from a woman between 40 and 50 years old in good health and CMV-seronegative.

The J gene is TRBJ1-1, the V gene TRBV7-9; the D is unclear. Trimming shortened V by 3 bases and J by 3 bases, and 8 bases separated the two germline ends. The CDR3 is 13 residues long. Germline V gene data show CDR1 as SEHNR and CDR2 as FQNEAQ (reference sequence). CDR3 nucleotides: TGTGCCAGCAGCTTTAGTCCGGACACTGAAGCTTTCTTT. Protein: CASSFSPDTEAFF.

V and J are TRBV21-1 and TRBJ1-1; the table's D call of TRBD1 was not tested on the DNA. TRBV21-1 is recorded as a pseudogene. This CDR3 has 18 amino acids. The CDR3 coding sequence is TGTGCCAGCAGCAAAGTAGGGTCGAACAGGGCCTTGAGGACTGAAGCTTTCTTT. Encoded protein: CASSKVGSNRALRTEAFF.

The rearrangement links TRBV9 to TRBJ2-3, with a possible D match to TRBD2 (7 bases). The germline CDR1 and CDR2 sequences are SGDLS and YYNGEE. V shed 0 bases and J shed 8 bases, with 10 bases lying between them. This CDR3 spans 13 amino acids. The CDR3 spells CASSVGGGGTQYF. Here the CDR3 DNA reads TGTGCCAGCAGCGTAGGAGGGGGGGGTACGCAGTATTTT.

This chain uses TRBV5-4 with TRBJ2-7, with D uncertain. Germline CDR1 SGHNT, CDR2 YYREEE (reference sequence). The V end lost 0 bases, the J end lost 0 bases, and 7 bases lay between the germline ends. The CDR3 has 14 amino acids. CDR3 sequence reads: CASSLETHSYEQYF. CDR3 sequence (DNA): TGTGCCAGCAGCTTGGAGACACACTCCTACGAGCAGTACTTC.

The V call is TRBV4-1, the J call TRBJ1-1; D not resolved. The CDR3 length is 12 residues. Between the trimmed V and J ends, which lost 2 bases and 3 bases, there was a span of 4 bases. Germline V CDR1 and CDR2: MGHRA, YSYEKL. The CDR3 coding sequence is TGCGCCAGCAGCCAACGGGACACTGAAGCTTTCTTT. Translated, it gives CASSQRDTEAFF.

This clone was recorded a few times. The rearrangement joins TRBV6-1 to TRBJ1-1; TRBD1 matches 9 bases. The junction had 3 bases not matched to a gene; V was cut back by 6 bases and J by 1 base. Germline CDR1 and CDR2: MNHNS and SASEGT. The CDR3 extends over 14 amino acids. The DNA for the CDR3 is TGTGCCAGCAGCGGACAGGGGACGAACACTGAAGCTTTCTTT. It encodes CASSGQGTNTEAFF.

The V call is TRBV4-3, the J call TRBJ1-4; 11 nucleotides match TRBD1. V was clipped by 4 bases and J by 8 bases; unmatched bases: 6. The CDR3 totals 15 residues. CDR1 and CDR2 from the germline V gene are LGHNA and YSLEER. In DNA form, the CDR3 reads TGCGCCAGCAGCCCGAGGGGGACAGGGGGGGAAAAACTGTTTTTT. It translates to CASSPRGTGGEKLFF.

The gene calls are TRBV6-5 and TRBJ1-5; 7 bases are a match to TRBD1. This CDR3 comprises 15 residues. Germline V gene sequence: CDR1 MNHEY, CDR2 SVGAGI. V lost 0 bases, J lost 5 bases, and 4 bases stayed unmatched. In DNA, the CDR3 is TGTGCCAGCAGTTACTCGACGCAGGGGGATCAGCCCCAGCATTTT. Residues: CASSYSTQGDQPQHF.

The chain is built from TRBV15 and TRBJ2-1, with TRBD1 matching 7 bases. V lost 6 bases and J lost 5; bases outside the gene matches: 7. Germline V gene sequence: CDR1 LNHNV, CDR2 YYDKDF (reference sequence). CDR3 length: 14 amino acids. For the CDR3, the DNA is TGTGCCACCAGTGCCCAAAGGGGGCACAATGAGCAGTTCTTC. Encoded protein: CATSAQRGHNEQFF.

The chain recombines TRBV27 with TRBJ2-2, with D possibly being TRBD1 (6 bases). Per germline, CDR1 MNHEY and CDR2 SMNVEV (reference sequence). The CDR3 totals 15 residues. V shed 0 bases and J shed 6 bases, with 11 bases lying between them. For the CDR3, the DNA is TGTGCCAGCAGTTTATCGAACAGGGCATCCGGGGAGCTGTTTTTT. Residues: CASSLSNRASGELFF.

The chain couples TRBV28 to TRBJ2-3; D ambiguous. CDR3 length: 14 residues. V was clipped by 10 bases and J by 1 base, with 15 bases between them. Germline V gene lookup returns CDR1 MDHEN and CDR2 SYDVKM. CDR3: CATQQFPGTDTQYF. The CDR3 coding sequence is TGTGCCACCCAACAGTTTCCTGGCACAGATACGCAGTATTTT.

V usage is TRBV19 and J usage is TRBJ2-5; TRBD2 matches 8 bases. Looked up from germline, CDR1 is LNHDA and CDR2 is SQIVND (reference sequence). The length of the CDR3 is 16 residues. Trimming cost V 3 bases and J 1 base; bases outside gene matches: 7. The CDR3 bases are TGTGCCAGTAGTATTGCTGCGGGGGGCTTCCAAGAGACCCAGTACTTC. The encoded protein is CASSIAAGGFQETQYF.

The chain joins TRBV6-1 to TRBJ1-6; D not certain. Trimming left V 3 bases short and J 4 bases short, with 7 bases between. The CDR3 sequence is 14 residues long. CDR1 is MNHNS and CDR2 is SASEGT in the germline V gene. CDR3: CASSEQDYNSPLHF. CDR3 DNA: TGTGCCAGCAGTGAGCAGGATTATAATTCACCCCTCCACTTT.

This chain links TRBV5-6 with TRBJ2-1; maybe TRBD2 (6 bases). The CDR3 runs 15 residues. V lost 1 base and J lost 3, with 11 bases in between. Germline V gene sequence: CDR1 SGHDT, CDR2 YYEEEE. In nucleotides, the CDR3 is TGTGCCAGCAGCTTGTCTGGAGGGCGCTACAATGAGCAGTTCTTC. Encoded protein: CASSLSGGRYNEQFF.

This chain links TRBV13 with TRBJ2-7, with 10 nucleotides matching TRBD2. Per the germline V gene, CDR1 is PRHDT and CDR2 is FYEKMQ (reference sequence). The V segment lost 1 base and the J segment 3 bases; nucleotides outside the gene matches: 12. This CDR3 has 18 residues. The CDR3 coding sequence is TGTGCCAGCAGCTTAGAAGCGGGGGGGCCGGGACTCAGCTACGAGCAGTACTTC. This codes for CASSLEAGGPGLSYEQYF.

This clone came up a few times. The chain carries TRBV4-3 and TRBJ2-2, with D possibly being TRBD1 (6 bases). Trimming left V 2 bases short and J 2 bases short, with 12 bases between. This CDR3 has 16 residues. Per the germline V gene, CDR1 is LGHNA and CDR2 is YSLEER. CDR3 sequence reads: CASSQLPGHNTGELFF. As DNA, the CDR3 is TGCGCCAGCAGCCAATTACCGGGACACAACACCGGGGAGCTGTTTTTT.

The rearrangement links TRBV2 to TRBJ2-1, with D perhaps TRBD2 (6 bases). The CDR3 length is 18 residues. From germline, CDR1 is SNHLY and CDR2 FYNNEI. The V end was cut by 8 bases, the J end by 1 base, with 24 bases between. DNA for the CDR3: TGTGCCAGCCGGGAATGGGGGGTTCCGGGTAGTTCCTACAATGAGCAGTTCTTC. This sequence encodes CASREWGVPGSSYNEQFF.

In DNA, the CDR3 is TGTGCCAGCAGTTACTCGCCACAGTATCAGCCCCAGCATTTT. Its translation is CASSYSPQYQPQHF. V usage is TRBV6-5 and J usage is TRBJ1-5, with D unclear. The CDR3 is 14 amino acids. CDR1 is MNHEY and CDR2 is SVGAGI in the germline V gene. Trimming removed 0 bases from V and 5 bases from J, with 8 bases in between.

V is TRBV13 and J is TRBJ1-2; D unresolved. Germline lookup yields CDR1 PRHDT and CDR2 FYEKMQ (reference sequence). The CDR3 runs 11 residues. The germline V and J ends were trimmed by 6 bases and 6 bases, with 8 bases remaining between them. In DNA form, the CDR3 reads TGTGCCAGCAGTCACTCGGATGGCTACACCTTC. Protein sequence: CASSHSDGYTF.

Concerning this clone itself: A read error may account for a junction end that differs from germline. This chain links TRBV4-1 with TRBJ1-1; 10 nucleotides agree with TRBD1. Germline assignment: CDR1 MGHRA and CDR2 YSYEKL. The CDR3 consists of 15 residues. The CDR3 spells CASSPTYSTDRGLLF. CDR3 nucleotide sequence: TGCGCCAGCAGCCCCACGTATAGTACCGACAGGGGGCTTCTCTTT.

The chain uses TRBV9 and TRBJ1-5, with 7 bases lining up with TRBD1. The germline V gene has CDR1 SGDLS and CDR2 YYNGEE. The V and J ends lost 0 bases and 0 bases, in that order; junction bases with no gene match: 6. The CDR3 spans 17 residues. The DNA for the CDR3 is TGTGCCAGCAGCGTAGGGACAGGCCATTATAGCAATCAGCCCCAGCATTTT. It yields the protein CASSVGTGHYSNQPQHF.

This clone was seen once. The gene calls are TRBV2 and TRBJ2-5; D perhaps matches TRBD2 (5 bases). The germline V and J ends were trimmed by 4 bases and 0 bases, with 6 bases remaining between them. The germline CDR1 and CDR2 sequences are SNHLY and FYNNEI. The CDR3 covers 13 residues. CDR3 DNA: TGTGCCAGCAGTGGGGAGAACCAAGAGACCCAGTACTTC. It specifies CASSGENQETQYF. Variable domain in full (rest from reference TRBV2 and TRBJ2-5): EPEVTQTPSHQVTQMGQEVILRCVPISNHLYFYWYRQILGQKVEFLVSFYNNEISEKSEIFDDQFSVERPDGSNFTLKIRSTKLEDSAMYFCASSGENQETQYFGPGTRLLVL.

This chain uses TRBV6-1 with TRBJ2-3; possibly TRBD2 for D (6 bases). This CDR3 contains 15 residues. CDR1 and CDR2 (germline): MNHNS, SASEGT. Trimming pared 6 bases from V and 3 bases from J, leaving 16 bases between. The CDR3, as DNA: TGTGCCAGCAGCCTAGGGCGGGGTAAGACAGATACGCAGTATTTT. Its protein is CASSLGRGKTDTQYF.

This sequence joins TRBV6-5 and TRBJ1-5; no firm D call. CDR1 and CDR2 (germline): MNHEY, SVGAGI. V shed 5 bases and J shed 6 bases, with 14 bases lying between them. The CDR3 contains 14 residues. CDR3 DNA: TGTGCCAGCAGTGAGAGCAGATCAGGTCAGCCCCAGCATTTT. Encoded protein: CASSESRSGQPQHF.